Sequencing of this TCR beta chain was carried out in a study of blood T cell repertoires in COVID-19. The V gene end was trimmed by 3 bases and the J gene end by 8 bases; junction bases not matched to a gene: 14. The germline CDR1 and CDR2 sequences are SEHNR and FQNEAQ (reference sequence). This CDR3 is built from 17 residues. Libraries were prepared by immunoSEQ multiplex PCR; TCRdb keeps only in-frame clonotypes and omits some of them. The table lists roughly 290,000 clones, 87% of them singletons. The sample was PBMCs or T cells enriched from blood (not recorded which). This sequence originates from a woman aged 40-49 years who had recovered from COVID-19. The rearrangement uses TRBV7-9 and TRBJ2-1; 9 bases match TRBD2. The CDR3 coding sequence is TGTGCCAGCAGCTTTATGCCGATAGCGGGAGTGGCGGATGAGCAGTTCTTC. This codes for CASSFMPIAGVADEQFF.